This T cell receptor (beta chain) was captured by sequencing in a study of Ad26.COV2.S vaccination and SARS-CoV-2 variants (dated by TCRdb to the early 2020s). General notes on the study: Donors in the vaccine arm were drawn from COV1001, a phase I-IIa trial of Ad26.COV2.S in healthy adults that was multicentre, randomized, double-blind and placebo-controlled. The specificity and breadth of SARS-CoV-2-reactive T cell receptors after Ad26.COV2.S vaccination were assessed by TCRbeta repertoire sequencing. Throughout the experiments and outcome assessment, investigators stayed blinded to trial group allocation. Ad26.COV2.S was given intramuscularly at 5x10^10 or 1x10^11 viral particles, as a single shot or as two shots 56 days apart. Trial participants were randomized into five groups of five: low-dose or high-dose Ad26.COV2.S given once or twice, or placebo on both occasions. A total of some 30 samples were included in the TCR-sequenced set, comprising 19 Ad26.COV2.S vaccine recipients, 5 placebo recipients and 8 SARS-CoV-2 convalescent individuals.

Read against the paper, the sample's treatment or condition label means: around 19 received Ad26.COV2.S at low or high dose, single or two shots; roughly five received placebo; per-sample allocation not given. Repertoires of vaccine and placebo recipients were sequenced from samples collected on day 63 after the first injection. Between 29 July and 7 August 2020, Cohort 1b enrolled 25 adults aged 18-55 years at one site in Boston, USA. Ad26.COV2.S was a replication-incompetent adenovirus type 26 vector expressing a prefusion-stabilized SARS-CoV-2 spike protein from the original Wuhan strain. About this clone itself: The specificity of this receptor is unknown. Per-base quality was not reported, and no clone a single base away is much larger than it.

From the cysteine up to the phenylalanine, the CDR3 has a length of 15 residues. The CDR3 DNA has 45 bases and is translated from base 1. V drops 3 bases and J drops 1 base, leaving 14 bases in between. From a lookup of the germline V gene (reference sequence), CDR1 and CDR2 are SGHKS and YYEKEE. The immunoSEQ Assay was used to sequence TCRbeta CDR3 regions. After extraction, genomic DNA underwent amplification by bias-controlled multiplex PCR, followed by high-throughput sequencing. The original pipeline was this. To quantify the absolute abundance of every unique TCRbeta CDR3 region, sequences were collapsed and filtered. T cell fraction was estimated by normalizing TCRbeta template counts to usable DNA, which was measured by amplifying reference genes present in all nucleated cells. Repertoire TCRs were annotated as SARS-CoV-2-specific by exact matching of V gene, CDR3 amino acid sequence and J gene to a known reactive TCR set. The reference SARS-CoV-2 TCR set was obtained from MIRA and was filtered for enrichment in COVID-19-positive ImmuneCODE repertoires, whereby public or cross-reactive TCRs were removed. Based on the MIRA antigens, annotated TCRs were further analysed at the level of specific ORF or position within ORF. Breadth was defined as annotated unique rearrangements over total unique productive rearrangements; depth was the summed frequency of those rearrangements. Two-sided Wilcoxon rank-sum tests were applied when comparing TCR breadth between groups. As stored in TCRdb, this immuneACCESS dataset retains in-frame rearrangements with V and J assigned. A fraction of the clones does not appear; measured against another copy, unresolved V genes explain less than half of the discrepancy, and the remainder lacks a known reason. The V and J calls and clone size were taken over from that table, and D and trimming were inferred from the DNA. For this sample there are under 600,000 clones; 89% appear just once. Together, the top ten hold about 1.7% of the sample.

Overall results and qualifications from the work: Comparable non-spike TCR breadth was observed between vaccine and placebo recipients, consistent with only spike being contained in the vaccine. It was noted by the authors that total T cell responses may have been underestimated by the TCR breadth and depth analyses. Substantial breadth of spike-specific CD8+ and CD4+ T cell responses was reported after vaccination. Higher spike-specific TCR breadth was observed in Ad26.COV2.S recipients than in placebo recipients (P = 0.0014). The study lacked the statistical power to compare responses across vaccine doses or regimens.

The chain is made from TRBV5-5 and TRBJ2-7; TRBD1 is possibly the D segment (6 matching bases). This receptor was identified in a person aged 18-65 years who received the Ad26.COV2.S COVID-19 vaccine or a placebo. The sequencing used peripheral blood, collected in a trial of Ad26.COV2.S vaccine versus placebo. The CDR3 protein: CASSSRDTESYEQYF. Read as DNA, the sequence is TGTGCCAGCAGCTCGAGGGACACAGAATCCTACGAGCAGTACTTC.